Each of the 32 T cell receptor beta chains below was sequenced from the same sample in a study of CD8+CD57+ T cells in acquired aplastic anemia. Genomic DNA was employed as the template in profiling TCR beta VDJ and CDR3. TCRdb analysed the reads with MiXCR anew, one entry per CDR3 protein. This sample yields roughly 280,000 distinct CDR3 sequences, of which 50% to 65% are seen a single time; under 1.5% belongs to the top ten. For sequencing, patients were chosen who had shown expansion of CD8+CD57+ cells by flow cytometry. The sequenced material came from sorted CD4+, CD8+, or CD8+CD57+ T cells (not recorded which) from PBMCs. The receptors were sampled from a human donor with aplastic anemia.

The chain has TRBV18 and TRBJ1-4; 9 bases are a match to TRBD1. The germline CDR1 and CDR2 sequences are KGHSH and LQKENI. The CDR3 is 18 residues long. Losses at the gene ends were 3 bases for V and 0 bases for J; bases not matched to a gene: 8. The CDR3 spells CASSPRDRVIATNEKLFF. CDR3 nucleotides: TGTGCCAGCTCACCCCGGGACAGGGTTATCGCAACTAATGAAAAACTGTTTTTT.

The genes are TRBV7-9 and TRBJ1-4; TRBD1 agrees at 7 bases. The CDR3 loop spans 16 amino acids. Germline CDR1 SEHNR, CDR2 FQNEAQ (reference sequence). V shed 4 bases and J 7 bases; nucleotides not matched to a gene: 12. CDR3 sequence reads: CASSYSAGGSGEKLFF. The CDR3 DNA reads TGTGCCAGCAGCTATTCGGCAGGGGGTTCGGGTGAAAAACTGTTTTTT.

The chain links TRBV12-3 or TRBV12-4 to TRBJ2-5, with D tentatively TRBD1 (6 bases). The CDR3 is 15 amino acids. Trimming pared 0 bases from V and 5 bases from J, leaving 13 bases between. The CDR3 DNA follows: TGTGCCAGCAGTTTAGCAAACAGGGTAGGGGAGACCCAGTACTTC. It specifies CASSLANRVGETQYF.

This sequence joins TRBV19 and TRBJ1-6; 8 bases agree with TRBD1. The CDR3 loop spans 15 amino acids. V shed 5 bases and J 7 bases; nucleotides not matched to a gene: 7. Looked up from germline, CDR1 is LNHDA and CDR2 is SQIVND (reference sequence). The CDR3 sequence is CASSPQGAWNSPLHF. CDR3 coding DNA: TGTGCCAGTAGTCCCCAGGGGGCATGGAATTCACCCCTCCACTTT.

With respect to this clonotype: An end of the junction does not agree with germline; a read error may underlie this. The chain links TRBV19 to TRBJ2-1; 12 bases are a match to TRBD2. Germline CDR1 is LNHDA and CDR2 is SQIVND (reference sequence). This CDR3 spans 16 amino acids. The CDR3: CASSMPSSGRANEQLF. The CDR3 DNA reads TGTGCCAGTAGTATGCCCTCTAGCGGGAGGGCTAACGAGCAGTTATTC.

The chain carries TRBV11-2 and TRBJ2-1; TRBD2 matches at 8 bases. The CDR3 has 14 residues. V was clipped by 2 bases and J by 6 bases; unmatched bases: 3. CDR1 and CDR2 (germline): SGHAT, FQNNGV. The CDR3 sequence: CASSLSRGGNEQFF. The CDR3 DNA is TGTGCCAGCAGCTTATCCCGGGGGGGCAATGAGCAGTTCTTC.

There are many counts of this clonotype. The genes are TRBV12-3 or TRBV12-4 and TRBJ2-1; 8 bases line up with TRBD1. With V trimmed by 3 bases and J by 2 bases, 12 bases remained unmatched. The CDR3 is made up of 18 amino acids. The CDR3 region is CASSFIRGSGQAYNEQFF. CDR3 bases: TGTGCCAGCAGTTTTATCCGGGGATCGGGACAGGCCTACAATGAGCAGTTCTTC.

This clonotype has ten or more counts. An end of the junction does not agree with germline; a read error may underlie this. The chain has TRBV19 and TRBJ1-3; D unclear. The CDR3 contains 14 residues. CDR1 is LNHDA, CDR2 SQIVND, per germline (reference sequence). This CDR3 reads CASSIPGSGDTIYF. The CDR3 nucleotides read TGTGCCAGTAGTATACCAGGCTCTGGAGACACCATATATTTT.

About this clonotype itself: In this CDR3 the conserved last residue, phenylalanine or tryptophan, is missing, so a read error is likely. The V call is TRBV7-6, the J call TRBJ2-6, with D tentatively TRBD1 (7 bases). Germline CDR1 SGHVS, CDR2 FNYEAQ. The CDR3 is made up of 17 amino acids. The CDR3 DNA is TGTGCCTGCAGCCAGGGGGGTGGATCTTCTGGGGCCAACGTCCTGACTCTC. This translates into CACSQGGGSSGANVLTL.

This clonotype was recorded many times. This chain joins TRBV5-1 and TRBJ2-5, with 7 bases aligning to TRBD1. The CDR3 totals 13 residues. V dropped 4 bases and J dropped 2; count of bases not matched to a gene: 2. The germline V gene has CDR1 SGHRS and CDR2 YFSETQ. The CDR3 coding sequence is TGCGCCAGCAGCAGGGGGCTACAAGAGACCCAGTACTTC. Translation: CASSRGLQETQYF.

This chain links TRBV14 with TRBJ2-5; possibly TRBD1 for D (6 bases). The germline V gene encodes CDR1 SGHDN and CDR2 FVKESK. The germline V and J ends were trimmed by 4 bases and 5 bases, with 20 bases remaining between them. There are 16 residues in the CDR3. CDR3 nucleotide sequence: TGTGCCAGCAGCCGAATTGGGGCACAGGGCCGGGAGACCCAGTACTTC. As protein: CASSRIGAQGRETQYF.

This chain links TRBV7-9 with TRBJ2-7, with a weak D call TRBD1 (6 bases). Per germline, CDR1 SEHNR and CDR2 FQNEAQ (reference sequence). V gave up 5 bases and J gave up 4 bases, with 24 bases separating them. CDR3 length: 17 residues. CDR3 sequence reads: CASSRNRPGQTSYEQYF. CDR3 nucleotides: TGTGCCAGCAGCCGAAACCGTCCGGGACAAACTAGTTACGAGCAGTACTTC.

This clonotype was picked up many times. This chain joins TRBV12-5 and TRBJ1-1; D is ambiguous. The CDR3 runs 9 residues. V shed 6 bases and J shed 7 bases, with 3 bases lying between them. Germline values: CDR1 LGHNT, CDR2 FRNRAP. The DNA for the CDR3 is TGTGCTAGTGGAGGTGAAGCTTTCTTT. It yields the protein CASGGEAFF. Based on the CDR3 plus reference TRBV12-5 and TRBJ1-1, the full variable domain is DARVTQTPRHKVTEMGQEVTMRCQPILGHNTVFWYRQTMMQGLELLAYFRNRAPLDDSGMPKDRFSAEMPDATLATLKIQPSEPRDSAVYFCASGGEAFFGQGTRLTVV.

As DNA, the CDR3 is TGTGCCAGCAGTTTCGGCGCTAGCGGGGTAGAGACCCAGTACTTC. Amino acid sequence: CASSFGASGVETQYF. The chain uses TRBV12-3 or TRBV12-4 and TRBJ2-5; 9 bases map to TRBD2. The V segment lost 3 bases and the J segment 4 bases; nucleotides outside the gene matches: 6. CDR3 length: 15 amino acids.

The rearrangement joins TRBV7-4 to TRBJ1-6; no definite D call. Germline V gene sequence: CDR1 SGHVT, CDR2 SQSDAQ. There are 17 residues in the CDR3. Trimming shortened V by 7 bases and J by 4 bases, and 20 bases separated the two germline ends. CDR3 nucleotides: TGTGCCAGCACCCCTGGAGTATCGGGAGGTTATAATTCACCCCTCCACTTT. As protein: CASTPGVSGGYNSPLHF.

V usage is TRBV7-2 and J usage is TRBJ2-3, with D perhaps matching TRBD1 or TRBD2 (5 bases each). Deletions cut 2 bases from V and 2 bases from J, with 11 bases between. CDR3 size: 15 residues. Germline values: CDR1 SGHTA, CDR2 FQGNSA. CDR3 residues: CASSLTGDATDTQYF. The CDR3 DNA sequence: TGTGCCAGCAGCTTAACCGGGGACGCCACAGATACGCAGTATTTT. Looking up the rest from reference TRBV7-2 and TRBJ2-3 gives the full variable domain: GAGVSQSPSNKVTEKGKDVELRCDPISGHTALYWYRQSLGQGLEFLIYFQGNSAPDKSGLPSDRFSAERTGGSVSTLTIQRTQQEDSAVYLCASSLTGDATDTQYFGPGTRLTVL.

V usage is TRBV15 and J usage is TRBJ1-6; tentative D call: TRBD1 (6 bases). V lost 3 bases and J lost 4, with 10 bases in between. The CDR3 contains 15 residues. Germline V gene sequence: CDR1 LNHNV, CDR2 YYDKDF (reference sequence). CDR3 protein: CATSSADRYNSPLHF. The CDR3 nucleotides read TGTGCCACCAGCAGTGCGGACAGATATAATTCACCCCTCCACTTT.

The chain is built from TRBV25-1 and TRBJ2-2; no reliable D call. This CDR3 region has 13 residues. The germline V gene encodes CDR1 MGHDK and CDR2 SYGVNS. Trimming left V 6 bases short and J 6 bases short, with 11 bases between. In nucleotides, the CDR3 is TGTGCCAGCAGATCGACATATCCCGGGGAGCTGTTTTTT. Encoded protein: CASRSTYPGELFF.

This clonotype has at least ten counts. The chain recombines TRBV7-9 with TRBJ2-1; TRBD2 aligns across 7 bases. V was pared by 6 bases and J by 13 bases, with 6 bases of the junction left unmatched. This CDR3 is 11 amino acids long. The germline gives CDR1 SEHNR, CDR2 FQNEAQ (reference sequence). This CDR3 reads CASSRLASQFF. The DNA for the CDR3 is TGTGCCAGCAGTCGACTAGCAAGCCAGTTCTTC.

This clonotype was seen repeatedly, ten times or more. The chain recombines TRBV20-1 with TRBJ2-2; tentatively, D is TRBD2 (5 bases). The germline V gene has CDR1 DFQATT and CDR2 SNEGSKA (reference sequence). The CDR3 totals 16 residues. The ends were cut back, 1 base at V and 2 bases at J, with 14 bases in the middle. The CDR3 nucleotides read TGCAGTGCTAGAGGAGGGAGTTCGAAAAACACCGGGGAGCTGTTTTTT. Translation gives CSARGGSSKNTGELFF.

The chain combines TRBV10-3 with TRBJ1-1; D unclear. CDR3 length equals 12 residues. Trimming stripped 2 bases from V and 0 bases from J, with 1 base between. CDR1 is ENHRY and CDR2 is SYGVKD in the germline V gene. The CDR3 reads CAISELNTEAFF. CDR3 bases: TGTGCCATCAGTGAGCTGAACACTGAAGCTTTCTTT.

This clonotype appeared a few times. The CDR3 sequence: CATSVGETQYF. The CDR3 DNA follows: TGTGCCACCAGTGTTGGAGAGACCCAGTACTTC. The gene calls are TRBV24-1 and TRBJ2-5; D gene ambiguous. CDR3 length equals 11 residues. V was cut by 5 bases and J by 4 bases, with 4 bases left in between. The germline V gene encodes CDR1 KGHDR and CDR2 SFDVKD.

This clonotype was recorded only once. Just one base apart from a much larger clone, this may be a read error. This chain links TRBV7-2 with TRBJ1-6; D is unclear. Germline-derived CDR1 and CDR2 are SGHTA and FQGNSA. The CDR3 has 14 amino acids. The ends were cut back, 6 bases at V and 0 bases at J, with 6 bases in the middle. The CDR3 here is CASSEGSYNSPLHF. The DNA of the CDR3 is TGTGCCAGCAGTGAGGGCTCCTATAATTCACCCCTCCACTTT.

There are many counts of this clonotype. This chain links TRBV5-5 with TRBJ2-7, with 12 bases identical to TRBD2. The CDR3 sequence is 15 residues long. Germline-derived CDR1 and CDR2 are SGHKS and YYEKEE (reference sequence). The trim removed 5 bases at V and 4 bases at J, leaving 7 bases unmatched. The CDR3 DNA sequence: TGTGCCAGCAGGACTAGCGGGGGTTTGGAGTACGAGCAGTACTTC. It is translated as CASRTSGGLEYEQYF. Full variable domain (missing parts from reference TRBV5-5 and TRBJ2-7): DAGVTQSPTHLIKTRGQQVTLRCSPISGHKSVSWYQQVLGQGPQFIFQYYEKEERGRGNFPDRFSARQFPNYSSELNVNALLLGDSALYLCASRTSGGLEYEQYFGPGTRLTVT.

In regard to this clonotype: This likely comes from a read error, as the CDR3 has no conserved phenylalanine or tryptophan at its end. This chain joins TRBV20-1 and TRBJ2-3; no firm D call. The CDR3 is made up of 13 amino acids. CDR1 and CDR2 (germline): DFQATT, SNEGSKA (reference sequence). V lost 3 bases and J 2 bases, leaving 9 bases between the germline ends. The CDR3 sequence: CSASLWSTDTQYL. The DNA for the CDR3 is TGCAGTGCTAGCTTGTGGTCCACAGATACGCAGTATCTT.

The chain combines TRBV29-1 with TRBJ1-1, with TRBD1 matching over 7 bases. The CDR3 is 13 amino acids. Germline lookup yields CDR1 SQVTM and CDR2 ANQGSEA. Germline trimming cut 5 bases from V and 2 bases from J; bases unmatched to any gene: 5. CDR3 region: CSVRDSPNTEAFF. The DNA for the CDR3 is TGCAGCGTTCGGGACAGTCCAAACACTGAAGCTTTCTTT.

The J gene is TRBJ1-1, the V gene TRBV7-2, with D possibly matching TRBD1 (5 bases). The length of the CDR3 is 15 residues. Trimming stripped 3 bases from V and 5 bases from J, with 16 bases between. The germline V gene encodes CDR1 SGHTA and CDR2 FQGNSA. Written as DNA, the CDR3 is TGTGCCAGCAGCTTCGTACACGGGGGGGGGACTGAAGCTTTCTTT. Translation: CASSFVHGGGTEAFF.

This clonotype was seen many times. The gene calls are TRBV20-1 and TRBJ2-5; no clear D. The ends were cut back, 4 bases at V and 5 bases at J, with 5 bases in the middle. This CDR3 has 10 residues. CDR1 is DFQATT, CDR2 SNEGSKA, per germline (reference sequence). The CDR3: CSANRETQYF. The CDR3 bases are TGCAGTGCTAACCGTGAGACCCAGTACTTC.

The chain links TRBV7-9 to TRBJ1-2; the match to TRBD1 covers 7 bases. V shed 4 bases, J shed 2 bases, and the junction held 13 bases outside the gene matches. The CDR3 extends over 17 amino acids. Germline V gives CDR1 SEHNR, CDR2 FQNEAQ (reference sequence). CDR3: CASSSGVLGQTNYGYTF. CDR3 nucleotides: TGTGCCAGCAGCTCTGGGGTCTTGGGACAGACGAACTATGGCTACACCTTC.

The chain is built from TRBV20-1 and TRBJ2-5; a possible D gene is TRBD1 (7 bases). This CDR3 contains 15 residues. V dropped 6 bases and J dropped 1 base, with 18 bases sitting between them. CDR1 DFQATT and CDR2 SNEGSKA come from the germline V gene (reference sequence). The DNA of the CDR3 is TGCAGTGCCCACTACAGGGGAGGAATCCAAGAGACCCAGTACTTC. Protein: CSAHYRGGIQETQYF.

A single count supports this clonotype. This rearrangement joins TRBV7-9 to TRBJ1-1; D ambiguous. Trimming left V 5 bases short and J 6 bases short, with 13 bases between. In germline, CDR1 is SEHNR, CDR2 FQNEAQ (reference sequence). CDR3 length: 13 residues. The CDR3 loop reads CASSPSLTPEAFF. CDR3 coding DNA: TGTGCCAGCAGCCCGTCCCTTACTCCTGAAGCTTTCTTT.

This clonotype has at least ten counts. Written as DNA, the CDR3 is TGTGCCAGCAGCCCCTGGACAGGGGGCGAAGTGTACGAGCAGTACTTC. Encoded protein: CASSPWTGGEVYEQYF. The V gene is TRBV7-6, the J gene TRBJ2-7; 11 bases are a match to TRBD1. J was trimmed by 4 bases and V by 5 bases; bases with no gene match: 10. The V gene's germline CDR1 is SGHVS and CDR2 FNYEAQ. The CDR3 consists of 16 residues.